These 19 T cell receptor beta chains were sequenced from one sample in a study of T-cell memory formation after mild COVID-19. TCRdb processed the 5' RACE reads anew with MiXCR; each CDR3 protein has one entry. Here the sample spans roughly 480,000 distinct CDR3 sequences, approximately 23% being singletons. The sequencing sample was made of PBMCs or a T cell subset sorted from them (not recorded which). The receptors here all came from an adult woman who had mild COVID-19 (a few samples of this study predate the infection). Cell type and time point are not known.

This sequence joins TRBV30 and TRBJ2-1, with TRBD2 identical over 7 bases. J lost 6 bases, V lost 2 bases, and 16 bases had no gene match. Germline V lookup: CDR1 GTSNPN, CDR2 SVGIG (reference sequence). The CDR3 contains 17 residues. CDR3 region: CAWSYYLREGRANEQFF. CDR3 bases: TGTGCCTGGAGTTACTATCTTAGGGAGGGAAGGGCCAATGAGCAGTTCTTC.

J is TRBJ2-1 and V is TRBV9, with 10 bases that match TRBD1. With V trimmed by 0 bases and J by 8 bases, 8 bases remained unmatched. In germline, CDR1 is SGDLS, CDR2 YYNGEE. The CDR3 sequence is 16 residues long. CDR3 region: CASSVVLTGGGDEQFF. For the CDR3, the DNA is TGTGCCAGCAGCGTAGTATTGACAGGGGGCGGCGATGAGCAGTTCTTC.

This clonotype was seen more than once but under ten times. This chain links TRBV14 with TRBJ2-4; either TRBD1 or TRBD2 may fit D (5 bases each). CDR3 length: 16 amino acids. Germline V gives CDR1 SGHDN, CDR2 FVKESK. V was trimmed by 0 bases and J by 8 bases, leaving 17 bases between them. Here the CDR3 reads CASSQEARGVVDIQYF. The CDR3 DNA is TGTGCCAGCAGCCAAGAGGCCCGGGGCGTAGTGGACATTCAGTACTTC.

This clonotype was observed a handful of times. The chain combines TRBV7-9 with TRBJ2-5; D gene ambiguous. CDR1 and CDR2 (germline): SEHNR, FQNEAQ (reference sequence). Trimming shortened V by 5 bases and J by 2 bases, and 15 bases separated the two germline ends. The CDR3 length is 15 residues. In DNA, the CDR3 is TGTGCCAGCAGCCTATATGAGCGAGGACAAGAGACCCAGTACTTC. Translation: CASSLYERGQETQYF.

This clonotype was detected many times. The chain employs TRBV4-3 and TRBJ2-3; D remains unclear. Trimming took 5 bases from V and 5 from J, leaving 11 bases between them. This CDR3 is built from 13 residues. The germline gives CDR1 LGHNA, CDR2 YSLEER. In DNA, the CDR3 is TGCGCCAGCAGCTCCTCATCCGTAGATACGCAGTATTTT. Amino acids: CASSSSSVDTQYF.

The genes are TRBV30 and TRBJ2-7; 12 bases agree with TRBD2. V lost 0 bases to trimming and J lost 9 bases; unmatched junction nucleotides: 9. CDR1 and CDR2 from the germline V gene are GTSNPN and SVGIG (reference sequence). The CDR3 is 15 amino acids. The CDR3 nucleotides are TGTGCCTGGAGTGTTCCCGGGACTAGCGGGTACAGGCAGTACTTC. Encoded protein: CAWSVPGTSGYRQYF.

This clonotype showed up just a few times. The rearrangement uses TRBV20-1 and TRBJ1-2; 8 bases are shared with TRBD1. CDR1 DFQATT and CDR2 SNEGSKA come from the germline V gene (reference sequence). V lost 6 bases and J lost 2; bases outside the gene matches: 2. This CDR3 spans 12 amino acids. The CDR3 region is CSASGGNYGYTF. DNA of the CDR3: TGCAGTGCGTCAGGGGGCAACTATGGCTACACCTTC.

This clonotype was seen a few times. This chain joins TRBV10-3 and TRBJ2-3, with D maybe TRBD2 (5 bases). Germline lookup yields CDR1 ENHRY and CDR2 SYGVKD. The V end was cut by 1 base, the J end by 0 bases, with 14 bases between. CDR3 length equals 17 residues. The CDR3 here is CAISEFRERRSTDTQYF. The CDR3 DNA follows: TGTGCCATCAGTGAGTTTCGTGAGCGGCGAAGCACAGATACGCAGTATTTT.

This clonotype occurred many times. This chain connects TRBV5-6 to TRBJ2-5; the D gene is possibly TRBD2 (5 bases). Per the germline V gene, CDR1 is SGHDT and CDR2 is YYEEEE. Trimming took off 2 bases at V and 1 base at J, with 12 bases between the two ends. The CDR3 is 15 residues long. The DNA for the CDR3 is TGTGCCAGCAGCTTTAGGACTGTTTCCCAAGAGACCCAGTACTTC. Protein sequence: CASSFRTVSQETQYF.

The rearrangement links TRBV6-1 to TRBJ2-7, with a weak D call TRBD1 (5 bases). The germline V gene has CDR1 MNHNS and CDR2 SASEGT. The CDR3 has 15 amino acids. V lost 8 bases and J lost 2, with 19 bases in between. CDR3 nucleotide sequence: TGTGCCAGCGGAGATTCCAGGGCCCAACCCTACGAGCAGTACTTC. It is translated as CASGDSRAQPYEQYF.

In its sample, this clonotype was seen many times. The rearrangement uses TRBV6-6 and TRBJ1-1; D gene ambiguous. The CDR3 consists of 16 residues. Germline V gene sequence: CDR1 MNHNY, CDR2 SVGAGI (reference sequence). V shed 4 bases and J shed 3 bases, with 18 bases lying between them. CDR3 region: CASSSYHINSHTEAFF. The CDR3 DNA is TGTGCCAGCAGTTCGTACCACATAAACTCGCACACTGAAGCTTTCTTT.

The chain carries TRBV24-1 and TRBJ2-3; D gene ambiguous. Germline values: CDR1 KGHDR, CDR2 SFDVKD. The CDR3 has 13 residues. The V end lost 5 bases, the J end lost 5 bases, and 10 bases lay between the germline ends. CDR3 DNA: TGTGCCACCAGTGGCAGCCCGGGAGATACGCAGTATTTT. Its protein product is CATSGSPGDTQYF.

The chain carries TRBV24-1 and TRBJ2-1, with D uncertain. Germline assignment: CDR1 KGHDR and CDR2 SFDVKD. The CDR3 has 13 amino acids. Trimming pared 3 bases from V and 2 bases from J, leaving 4 bases between. CDR3 DNA sequence: TGTGCCACCAGTGATGGGGCCTACAATGAGCAGTTCTTC. Protein product: CATSDGAYNEQFF.

V and J are TRBV6-1 and TRBJ1-1; 9 bases map to TRBD1. CDR1 and CDR2 (germline): MNHNS, SASEGT. This CDR3 contains 14 residues. Trimming took 4 bases from V and 4 from J; bases not matched to a gene: 4. CDR3 in DNA: TGTGCCAGCAGTGGGACAGGGGTAGGCACTGAAGCTTTCTTT. As protein: CASSGTGVGTEAFF.

V is TRBV6-5 and J is TRBJ1-1, with 10 bases lining up with TRBD1. Per germline, CDR1 MNHEY and CDR2 SVGAGI. The CDR3 has 18 residues. V trimming: 1 base; J trimming: 3 bases; junction bases outside the gene matches: 11. The CDR3 coding sequence is TGTGCCAGCAGTTACTACGGGACAGGGGATTCGGTGGACACTGAAGCTTTCTTT. Its protein is CASSYYGTGDSVDTEAFF.

This clonotype was counted ten times or more. J is TRBJ1-2 and V is TRBV12-3 or TRBV12-4; possible D gene TRBD1, 5 bases. With 6 bases removed from V and 4 bases from J, the gap between germline ends came to 12 bases. The CDR3 runs 13 residues. CDR3 nucleotide sequence: TGTGCCAGCAGCTCGTCCGGGGGCTATGGCTACACCTTC. This translates into CASSSSGGYGYTF.

The gene calls are TRBV3-1 and TRBJ2-3, with unresolved D. This CDR3 comprises 12 residues. Germline V gene sequence: CDR1 LGHDT, CDR2 YNNKEL (reference sequence). Trimming pared 0 bases from V and 4 bases from J, leaving 2 bases between. The CDR3 DNA sequence: TGTGCCAGCAGCCAAGAGGCAGATACGCAGTATTTT. Translated, it gives CASSQEADTQYF.

This clonotype was recorded at least ten times. This chain connects TRBV27 to TRBJ2-3, with TRBD1 matching over 10 bases. Germline V gene sequence: CDR1 MNHEY, CDR2 SMNVEV (reference sequence). The CDR3 length is 17 residues. The ends lost 4 bases at V and 2 bases at J; junction bases unmatched: 9. The CDR3 DNA sequence: TGTGCCAGCAGTTGGACAGGGGGGAGCCTCTTCACAGATACGCAGTATTTT. This sequence encodes CASSWTGGSLFTDTQYF.

In this sample, this clonotype turned up a few times. J is TRBJ1-2 and V is TRBV7-2; 8 nucleotides align to TRBD1. V lost 2 bases to trimming and J lost 5 bases; unmatched junction nucleotides: 4. Per the germline V gene, CDR1 is SGHTA and CDR2 is FQGNSA. The CDR3 covers 14 residues. CDR3 sequence: CASSLTGGAYGYTF. CDR3 nucleotides: TGTGCCAGCAGCTTAACAGGGGGGGCATATGGCTACACCTTC.